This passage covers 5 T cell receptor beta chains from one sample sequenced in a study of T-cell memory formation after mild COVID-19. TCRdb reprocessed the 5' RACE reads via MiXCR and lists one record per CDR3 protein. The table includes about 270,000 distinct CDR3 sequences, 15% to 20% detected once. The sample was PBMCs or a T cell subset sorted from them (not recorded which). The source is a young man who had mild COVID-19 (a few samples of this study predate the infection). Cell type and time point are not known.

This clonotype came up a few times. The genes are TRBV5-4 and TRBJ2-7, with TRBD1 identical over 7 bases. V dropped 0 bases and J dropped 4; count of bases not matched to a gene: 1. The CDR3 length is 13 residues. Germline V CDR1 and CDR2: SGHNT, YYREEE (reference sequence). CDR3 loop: CASSLEGQYEQYV. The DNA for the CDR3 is TGTGCCAGCAGCTTGGAGGGACAGTACGAGCAGTACGTC.

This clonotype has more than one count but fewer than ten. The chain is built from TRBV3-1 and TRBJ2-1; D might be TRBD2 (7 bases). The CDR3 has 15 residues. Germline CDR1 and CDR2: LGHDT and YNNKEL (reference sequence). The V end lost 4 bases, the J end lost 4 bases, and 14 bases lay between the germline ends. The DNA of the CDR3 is TGTGCCAGCAGCCGCGGAGGGGGGGTTTACAATGAGCAGTTCTTC. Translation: CASSRGGGVYNEQFF.

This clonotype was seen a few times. In DNA form, the CDR3 reads TGTGCCAGCAGTTACCCCGACAGACCCAATCAGCCCCAGCATTTT. Its protein product is CASSYPDRPNQPQHF. The V and J genes are TRBV6-2 or TRBV6-3 and TRBJ1-5; maybe TRBD1 (5 bases). The V and J ends lost 2 bases and 3 bases respectively, with 11 bases between them. CDR3 length equals 15 residues. CDR1 is MNHEY and CDR2 is SVGEGT in the germline V gene.

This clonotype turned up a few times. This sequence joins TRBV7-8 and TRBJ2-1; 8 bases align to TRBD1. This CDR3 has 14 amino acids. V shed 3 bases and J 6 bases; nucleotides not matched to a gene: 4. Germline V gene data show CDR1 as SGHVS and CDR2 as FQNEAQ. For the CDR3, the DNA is TGTGCCAGCAGCTTGAGCAGGGGGCTCAATGAGCAGTTCTTC. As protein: CASSLSRGLNEQFF.

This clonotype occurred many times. Written as DNA, the CDR3 is TGTGCCAGCAGTTCGCTGACGGGGGACGGTGCCAAAAACATTCAGTACTTC. It translates to CASSSLTGDGAKNIQYF. V and J are TRBV6-6 and TRBJ2-4; TRBD2 might be the D (6 bases). Trimming took off 4 bases at V and 1 base at J, with 17 bases between the two ends. There are 17 residues in the CDR3. Germline CDR1 MNHNY, CDR2 SVGAGI (reference sequence).